The sample holds a few counts of the clone carrying this T cell receptor (beta chain). The antigen is undetermined. The data were obtained in a study of T-cell memory formation after mild COVID-19. Study details: The TCR clusters were mostly specific to one donor. Study findings and constraints: Prior to infection, memory already included some responding clones, suggesting cross-reactive memory joined. CD4+ contracting clones were mainly CM and EM; CD8+ ones, EMRA.

J lost 10 bases, V lost 2 bases, and 6 bases had no gene match. Germline V CDR1 and CDR2: WNHNN, SYGVQD (reference sequence). There are 15 residues in the CDR3. The 5'RACE method, run with constant-segment primers, produced TCR alpha and TCR beta cDNA libraries (carrying sample barcodes and UMIs). TCRdb called the 5' RACE reads again in MiXCR, with one record for every CDR3 protein. The sample records a few hundred thousand distinct CDR3 sequences, more than 9% being singletons. The rearrangement links TRBV10-1 to TRBJ2-1; 12 bases map to TRBD1. Input material: PBMCs or a T cell subset sorted from them (not recorded which). This TCR was recovered from a man aged 18 to 30 who had mild COVID-19 (a few samples of this study predate the infection). Cell type and time point are not known. DNA for the CDR3: TGCGCCAGCAGTGAGACCCCGGGGACAGGGGGCGAGCAGTTCTTC. Translated, it gives CASSETPGTGGEQFF.